The 2 T cell receptor beta chains listed next were all sequenced from one sample in a study of blood T cell repertoires in COVID-19. Only in-frame clones appear in the TCRdb table, and some are missing; sequencing was by immunoSEQ multiplex PCR. This sample has some 180,000 clones, with around nine tenths found just once. The sample comprised peripheral blood. The receptors derive from a man aged 35 to 55 with acute or convalescent COVID-19.

V is TRBV7-2 and J is TRBJ1-2; unclear D gene. CDR1 and CDR2 from the germline V gene are SGHTA and FQGNSA. The CDR3 length is 14 residues. V was clipped by 5 bases and J by 4 bases, with 14 bases between them. Written as DNA, the CDR3 is TGTGCCAGCAGCCCTACTAGGACTAGCTATGGCTACACCTTC. Translating gives CASSPTRTSYGYTF.

The J gene is TRBJ1-3, the V gene TRBV18; D possibly corresponds to TRBD1 (5 bases). V gave up 3 bases and J gave up 0 bases, with 15 bases separating them. Germline CDR1 and CDR2: KGHSH and LQKENI. This CDR3 has 17 residues. CDR3 protein: CASSPSQVTISGNTIYF. The CDR3 DNA follows: TGTGCCAGCTCACCTTCACAGGTTACAATCTCTGGAAACACCATATATTTT.